This T cell receptor (beta chain) derives from a study of blood T cell repertoires in COVID-19. Study at large: COVID-19 samples from acute and convalescent phases originated in the United States, Italy and Spain. T cells, B-cell-depleted T cells, or PBMCs supplied cDNA or gDNA.

V was clipped by 3 bases and J by 1 base; unmatched bases: 5. CDR3 length: 15 residues. CDR1 is SGHTA, CDR2 FQGNSA, per germline. TCRdb keeps only in-frame clones here, not all; method: immunoSEQ multiplex PCR. The sample shows about 140,000 clones, more than 65% of them seen only once. The rearrangement uses TRBV7-2 and TRBJ1-1; 7 nucleotides agree with TRBD1. Sequences were obtained from peripheral blood. This sequence was found in a human donor in a cohort sampled during active COVID-19. As DNA, the CDR3 is TGTGCCAGCAGCTTGAAGACAGGGTGGAACACTGAAGCTTTCTTT. It codes for CASSLKTGWNTEAFF.